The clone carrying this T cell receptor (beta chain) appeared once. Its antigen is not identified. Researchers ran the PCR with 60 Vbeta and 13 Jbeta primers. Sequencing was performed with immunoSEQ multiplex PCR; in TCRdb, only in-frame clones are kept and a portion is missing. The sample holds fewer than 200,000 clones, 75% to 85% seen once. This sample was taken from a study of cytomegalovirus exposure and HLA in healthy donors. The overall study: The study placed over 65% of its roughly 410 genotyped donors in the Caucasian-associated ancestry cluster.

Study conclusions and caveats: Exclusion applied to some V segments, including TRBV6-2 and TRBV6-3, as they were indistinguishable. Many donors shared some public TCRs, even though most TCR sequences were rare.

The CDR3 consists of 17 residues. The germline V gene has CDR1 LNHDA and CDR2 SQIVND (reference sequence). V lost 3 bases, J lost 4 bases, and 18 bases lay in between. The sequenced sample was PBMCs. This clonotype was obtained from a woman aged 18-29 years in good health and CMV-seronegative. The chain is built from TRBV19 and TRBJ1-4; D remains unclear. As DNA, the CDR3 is TGTGCCAGTAGTATCGGGCGGGCGGCAGCCTATAATGAAAAACTGTTTTTT. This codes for CASSIGRAAAYNEKLFF.